The 8 T cell receptor beta chains listed next were all sequenced from one sample in a study of shared clonotypes between healthy human individuals. Sequencing used immunoSEQ multiplex PCR; TCRdb keeps in-frame clones, though not all of them. The repertoire consists of a few million clones, with approximately 93% occurring once and the leading ten covering under 0.45%. Input material: naive CD4+ T cells from PBMCs. Subset noted: CD45RA+ positively selected. The receptors shown here come from a man between 18 and 29 years old in good health. Some clones in this sample may be carry-over from other donors' samples.

This clone was observed a single time. This same CDR3 is encoded by further DNA sequences in the sample. The chain couples TRBV28 to TRBJ1-4, with D possibly TRBD1 on 6 matching bases. The CDR3 consists of 14 residues. Deletions cut 3 bases from V and 5 bases from J, with 10 bases between. The germline CDR1 and CDR2 sequences are MDHEN and SYDVKM. CDR3 sequence (DNA): TGTGCCAGCAGTTTGTCAGGGGCGAATGAAAAACTGTTTTTT. Its translation: CASSLSGANEKLFF. The full variable domain, rest sourced from reference TRBV28 and TRBJ1-4, is DVKVTQSSRYLVKRTGEKVFLECVQDMDHENMFWYRQDPGLGLRLIYFSYDVKMKEKGDIPEGYSVSREKKERFSLILESASTNQTSMYLCASSLSGANEKLFFGSGTQLSVL.

This clone was observed a single time. The genes are TRBV5-1 and TRBJ2-1; 13 bases fit TRBD2. The germline CDR1 and CDR2 sequences are SGHRS and YFSETQ. V gave up 4 bases and J gave up 10 bases; unmatched junction bases: 11. This CDR3 region has 16 residues. The CDR3 region has the DNA TGCGCCAGCAGCCTACTAGCGGGAGGGCCATTATCAGAGCAGTTCTTC. Its translation: CASSLLAGGPLSEQFF.

The J gene is TRBJ2-5, the V gene TRBV5-4; 8 bases are a match to TRBD2. Germline-derived CDR1 and CDR2 are SGHNT and YYREEE (reference sequence). This CDR3 has 14 residues. The J segment lost 5 bases and the V segment lost 3 bases, leaving 6 bases of the junction unmatched. The CDR3 loop reads CASSYSGNGETQYF. CDR3 in DNA: TGTGCCAGCAGCTATAGCGGGAATGGGGAGACCCAGTACTTC.

The chain joins TRBV28 to TRBJ2-7; the match to TRBD1 covers 7 bases. The CDR3 runs to 15 residues. Germline loops: CDR1 MDHEN, CDR2 SYDVKM. The V gene end was trimmed by 6 bases and the J gene end by 0 bases; junction bases not matched to a gene: 8. The CDR3 sequence is CASSTTGESSYEQYF. DNA for the CDR3: TGTGCCAGCAGCACCACAGGGGAGAGCTCCTACGAGCAGTACTTC.

CDR3 DNA sequence: TGCGCCAGCAGCCAAGATGACCGGGCTCGGTTCGTTGGCTACACCTTC. Translating gives CASSQDDRARFVGYTF. This sequence joins TRBV4-3 and TRBJ1-2; D gene unclear. Germline lookup yields CDR1 LGHNA and CDR2 YSLEER. CDR3 length equals 16 residues. V was cut by 0 bases and J by 7 bases, with 18 bases left in between.

The J gene is TRBJ2-7, the V gene TRBV5-4; D unresolved. The CDR3 loop spans 12 amino acids. Germline loops: CDR1 SGHNT, CDR2 YYREEE (reference sequence). V was trimmed by 4 bases and J by 6 bases, leaving 11 bases between them. The CDR3 sequence: CASSLGWGEQYF. CDR3 sequence (DNA): TGTGCCAGCAGCCTTGGCTGGGGCGAGCAGTACTTC.

The sample holds a few counts of this clone. The V gene is TRBV9, the J gene TRBJ1-1; D is uncertain. This CDR3 has 15 amino acids. Germline CDR1 reads SGDLS; CDR2 reads YYNGEE. The V and J ends lost 3 bases and 6 bases respectively, with 18 bases between them. CDR3 region: CASSAVAGPPPEAFF. CDR3 bases: TGTGCCAGCAGCGCGGTAGCGGGTCCCCCTCCTGAAGCTTTCTTT.

V is TRBV23-1 and J is TRBJ2-7; TRBD1 matches at 7 bases. TRBV23-1 is identified as an open reading frame with a role that is uncertain. This CDR3 comprises 16 residues. V lost 3 bases and J lost 0; bases outside the gene matches: 8. Here the CDR3 reads CASSHPTDRSSYEQYF. In DNA, the CDR3 is TGCGCCAGCAGTCATCCCACGGACAGGAGCTCCTACGAGCAGTACTTC.